This TCR beta chain was identified during a study of T cell responses to AZD1222 COVID-19 vaccine. For the study at large: Pooling of second doses given at about 4 or about 12 weeks was done. Study-wide results and caveats: Among spike-specific TCRs, nearly half reportedly target unmutated variant regions. Spike-specific TCR breadth and depth both grew after two AZD1222 doses.

V lost 0 bases to trimming and J lost 8 bases, with 13 bases between them. CDR1 is LGHDT, CDR2 YNNKEL, per germline (reference sequence). This CDR3 contains 14 residues. Of note for this clone: Its target is not known.

Sequenced by immunoSEQ multiplex PCR; TCRdb stores in-frame clones only, minus some. The sample yields more than 100,000 clones, about 90% seen once. This sequence originates from an adult in good health. The chain uses TRBV3-1 (or the pseudogene TRBV3-2) and TRBJ1-2; D is unclear. Here the sequenced sample was peripheral blood, taken on day 0 of AZD1222 vaccination. The CDR3, as DNA: TGTGCCAGCAGCCAAGATACGAGCCCCGGGGGCTACACCTTC. It codes for CASSQDTSPGGYTF.